A selection of T cell receptor beta chains follows, all from one sample in a study of CD8 T cells in Susac syndrome. TCRdb independently ran MiXCR on the immunoSEQ multiplex PCR reads; one entry per CDR3 protein. Seen here are roughly 250,000 distinct CDR3 sequences, almost 97% observed once, and the top ten hold about 0.095%. Sequencing input: CD4+ T cells from PBMCs. These receptors all stem from a human donor with Susac syndrome. The CDR3 runs from the conserved cysteine through the conserved F or W. D genes are given only for firm matches. Expanded clones are given a class, and other clones once, few, many or no size at all.

size,J,V,length,D,DNA,CDR3
-,TRBJ2-3,TRBV29-1,14,TRBD2,TGCAGCGTTGACGACGGGAGGGGGACAGATACGCAGTATTTT,CSVDDGRGTDTQYF
-,TRBJ2-7,TRBV5-8,16,TRBD2,TGTGCCAGCTCCCTCTCTGCGGGGGTAACGGGCTACGAGCAGTACTTC,CASSLSAGVTGYEQYF
-,TRBJ2-7,TRBV24-1,16,TRBD1,TGTGCCACCAGTGACATCACGGACAGGGGAATCTACGAGCAGTACTTC,CATSDITDRGIYEQYF
once,TRBJ1-5,TRBV18,14,-,TGTGCCAGCTCACTTGGGGGCGCAAATCAGCCCCAGCATTTT,CASSLGGANQPQHF
-,TRBJ1-1,TRBV12-3/TRBV12-4,13,-,TGTGCCAGCAGTTTAGTGGCAGGGGATGAAGCTTTCTTT,CASSLVAGDEAFF
-,TRBJ1-1,TRBV4-2,16,TRBD1,TGTGCCAGCAGCCACCTAACAGGGGAGGGGGACACTGAAGCTTTCTTT,CASSHLTGEGDTEAFF
-,TRBJ2-1,TRBV24-1,18,TRBD2,TGTGCCACCAGTGATTCGCAACCGACGGGAGGGGATTACAATGAGCAGTTCTTC,CATSDSQPTGGDYNEQFF
-,TRBJ2-7,TRBV12-3/TRBV12-4,13,-,TGTGCCAGCAGTTCGCTACAGGGTAACGAGCAGTACTTC,CASSSLQGNEQYF
-,TRBJ2-3,TRBV28,17,TRBD2,TGTGCCAGCAGTCCATCTAGCGGGAGGTGGGGCACAGATACGCAGTATTTT,CASSPSSGRWGTDTQYF
-,TRBJ1-5,TRBV27,16,-,TGTGCCAGCAGTTCTACGACAGGAATCGGCAATCAGCCCCAGCATTTT,CASSSTTGIGNQPQHF
-,TRBJ2-5,TRBV18,15,TRBD1,TGTGCCAGCTCAACTGGACAGGGGGTGAAAGAGACCCAGTACTTC,CASSTGQGVKETQYF
-,TRBJ1-2,TRBV3-1,13,TRBD1,TGTGCCAGCAGCCAGGACAGGGCTGGCGGCTACACCTTC,CASSQDRAGGYTF
-,TRBJ2-2,TRBV29-1,17,TRBD2,TGCAGCGCCGGCGTTAACCCGGGACTAGCGGGAGCCGGGGAGCTGTTTTTT,CSAGVNPGLAGAGELFF
-,TRBJ1-2,TRBV9,14,-,TGTGCCAGCAGCGCGGGACGGAGTCCTTATGGCTACACCTTC,CASSAGRSPYGYTF
-,TRBJ2-1,TRBV2,14,TRBD2,TGTGCCAGCGGTACTAGCGGCCCCTACAATGAGCAGTTCTTC,CASGTSGPYNEQFF
-,TRBJ2-2,TRBV7-9,13,-,TGTGCCAGCAGTGTACAGGCCACCGGGGAGCTGTTTTTT,CASSVQATGELFF
-,TRBJ2-1,TRBV5-4,15,TRBD1,TGTGCCAGCAGCCCCGGGACAGGGGACTACAATGAGCAGTTCTTC,CASSPGTGDYNEQFF
-,TRBJ2-7,TRBV7-8,14,-,TGTGCCAGCAGCTTGGATAGGTCAGCCTACGAGCAGTACTTC,CASSLDRSAYEQYF